Below, 24 T cell receptor beta chains from the same sample are listed, as sequenced in a study of type 1 regulatory T cells. One entry per CDR3 protein results from TCRdb running MiXCR on the reads. The table has about 68,000 distinct CDR3 sequences, about 62% seen once; the top ten hold 7.6%. For these receptors, no antigen is known. Source material: cultured T cells, either the whole culture or a sorted T cell fraction (not recorded which). Subset defined: Tr1-enriched cell product generated in vitro against host alloantigens. The source of these receptors is a human donor in good health.

The J gene is TRBJ1-5, the V gene TRBV7-9; 7 bases map to TRBD1. Per germline, CDR1 SEHNR and CDR2 FQNEAQ (reference sequence). This CDR3 region has 15 residues. J gave up 4 bases and V 11 bases, and 14 bases lay outside the gene matches. The chain's CDR3 is CAPQGNRDRNQPQHF. CDR3 sequence (DNA): TGTGCCCCCCAAGGGAACCGGGACAGAAATCAGCCCCAGCATTTT.

The rearrangement links TRBV27 to TRBJ2-5, with unresolved D. CDR3 length equals 14 residues. With 8 bases removed from V and 5 bases from J, the gap between germline ends came to 18 bases. Germline V CDR1 and CDR2: MNHEY, SMNVEV (reference sequence). The CDR3 is CASSPSRLLETQYF. The DNA of the CDR3 is TGTGCCAGCTCCCCGAGTAGATTGCTCGAGACCCAGTACTTC.

The rearrangement joins TRBV7-9 to TRBJ1-1, with 8 bases matching TRBD1. V shed 5 bases and J 1 base; nucleotides not matched to a gene: 9. The CDR3 loop spans 16 amino acids. Germline CDR1 SEHNR, CDR2 FQNEAQ (reference sequence). This CDR3 is CASSLRRDRRNTEAFF. In DNA, the CDR3 is TGTGCCAGCAGCCTGCGACGGGACAGGAGGAACACTGAAGCTTTCTTT. The variable domain in full, completed from reference TRBV7-9 and TRBJ1-1, reads DTGVSQNPRHKITKRGQNVTFRCDPISEHNRLYWYRQTLGQGPEFLTYFQNEAQLEKSRLLSDRFSAERPKGSFSTLEIQRTEQGDSAMYLCASSLRRDRRNTEAFFGQGTRLTVV.

Only one count was recorded for this clonotype. This sequence joins TRBV11-2 and TRBJ2-1; D unclear. CDR1 is SGHAT, CDR2 FQNNGV, per germline. The CDR3 has 17 residues. V was clipped by 0 bases and J by 0 bases, with 12 bases between them. The CDR3 loop reads CASSLEWIGRSYNEQFF. The CDR3 DNA is TGTGCCAGCAGCTTAGAATGGATAGGACGCTCCTACAATGAGCAGTTCTTC.

In nucleotides, the CDR3 is TGTGCCAGCAGTTCGGAACCCGGGGAGCTGTTTTTT. Protein sequence: CASSSEPGELFF. The J gene is TRBJ2-2, the V gene TRBV6-7; D call uncertain. TRBV6-7 is annotated as an ORF whose role is uncertain. V was pared by 4 bases and J by 6 bases, with 6 bases between. This CDR3 comprises 12 residues.

As for this clonotype: No conserved phenylalanine or tryptophan is present at the end of the CDR3, so a read error is the likely explanation. The V call is TRBV5-6, the J call TRBJ1-2; D is uncertain. Trimming stripped 3 bases from V and 7 bases from J, with 13 bases between. This CDR3 is built from 13 residues. The germline gives CDR1 SGHDT, CDR2 YYEEEE. The CDR3 sequence: CASSYPLGVGYTI. CDR3 sequence (DNA): TGTGCCAGCAGCTATCCACTTGGGGTTGGCTACACCATC.

This sequence joins TRBV20-1 and TRBJ2-3, with a tentative D call TRBD2 (5 bases). Trimming took off 7 bases at V and 3 bases at J, with 17 bases between the two ends. Germline V gene lookup returns CDR1 DFQATT and CDR2 SNEGSKA (reference sequence). This CDR3 region has 14 residues. The CDR3: CSGSSGPRTDTQYF. The CDR3 DNA sequence: TGCAGTGGGTCAAGCGGACCTAGGACAGATACGCAGTATTTT.

The chain has TRBV7-2 and TRBJ2-4; 7 positions match TRBD2. The CDR3 runs to 14 residues. Per germline, CDR1 SGHTA and CDR2 FQGNSA. V lost 5 bases, J lost 8 bases, and 9 bases stayed unmatched. The CDR3 here is CASSPQQGRDIQYF. DNA for the CDR3: TGTGCCAGCAGCCCCCAGCAAGGGAGGGACATTCAGTACTTC.

This clonotype was picked up a small number of times. This sequence joins TRBV5-1 and TRBJ1-1; 10 positions match TRBD1. Germline loops: CDR1 SGHRS, CDR2 YFSETQ. There are 15 residues in the CDR3. The J segment lost 1 base and the V segment lost 4 bases, leaving 4 bases of the junction unmatched. This CDR3 reads CASSPDRGSNTEAFF. The CDR3 region has the DNA TGCGCCAGCAGCCCGGACAGGGGGTCGAACACTGAAGCTTTCTTT.

The chain joins TRBV4-2 to TRBJ2-2; perhaps D is TRBD1 or TRBD2 (5 bases each). The germline gives CDR1 LGHNA, CDR2 YNFKEQ. The V end was cut by 4 bases, the J end by 2 bases, with 17 bases between. The CDR3 contains 17 residues. The CDR3 protein is CASSRGPRDLNTGELFF. CDR3 DNA: TGTGCCAGCAGCCGCGGGCCTCGGGACCTAAACACCGGGGAGCTGTTTTTT.

CDR3 amino acids: CSARWQLNTEAFF. CDR3 coding DNA: TGCAGTGCTAGGTGGCAGCTGAACACTGAAGCTTTCTTT. This sequence joins TRBV20-1 and TRBJ1-1; no clear D gene. CDR1 and CDR2 from the germline V gene are DFQATT and SNEGSKA (reference sequence). The CDR3 covers 13 residues. The V end was cut by 3 bases, the J end by 0 bases, with 8 bases between.

This clonotype has more than one count but fewer than ten. The chain couples TRBV12-3 or TRBV12-4 to TRBJ2-7; 14 bases align to TRBD2. Trimming removed 8 bases from V and 5 bases from J; junction bases left unmatched: 11. The CDR3 covers 16 residues. The CDR3 sequence is CASGTHPGLAGDEQYF. CDR3 nucleotide sequence: TGTGCCAGCGGAACCCACCCGGGACTAGCGGGAGACGAGCAGTACTTC.

The gene calls are TRBV20-1 and TRBJ2-5, with a weak D call TRBD2 (6 bases). Germline assignment: CDR1 DFQATT and CDR2 SNEGSKA (reference sequence). Trimming stripped 4 bases from V and 5 bases from J, with 11 bases between. This CDR3 is built from 12 residues. CDR3 coding DNA: TGCAGTGCTAAGACTAGTTTGGAGACCCAGTACTTC. Translation gives CSAKTSLETQYF.

Remarks on this clonotype: The germline gene is not matched at one end of the junction; a read error may be the cause. This chain joins TRBV18 and TRBJ2-5; no reliable D call. CDR3 length: 14 residues. CDR1 is KGHSH and CDR2 is LQKENI in the germline V gene. The DNA of the CDR3 is TGTGCCAACTCACGGGTCGGCTTGGAGGAGACCCAGTACTTC. Translating gives CANSRVGLEETQYF.

In its sample, this clonotype was seen a few times. The chain recombines TRBV7-9 with TRBJ2-1, with D tentatively TRBD1 (6 bases). Trimming left V 5 bases short and J 7 bases short, with 27 bases between. The CDR3 sequence is 18 residues long. Germline V gene lookup returns CDR1 SEHNR and CDR2 FQNEAQ (reference sequence). The CDR3: CASSPLPLDSPSSNEQFF. The CDR3 DNA follows: TGTGCCAGCAGCCCTCTACCACTGGACAGTCCCTCCAGTAATGAGCAGTTCTTC.

This clonotype was seen more than once but under ten times. The chain recombines TRBV6-1 with TRBJ2-5, with a tentative D call TRBD2 (6 bases). Germline CDR1 is MNHNS and CDR2 is SASEGT. The CDR3 covers 14 residues. V was trimmed by 3 bases and J by 2 bases, leaving 10 bases between them. The CDR3 region is CASSEFSGQETQYF. Here the CDR3 DNA reads TGTGCCAGCAGTGAGTTTAGCGGACAAGAGACCCAGTACTTC.

The chain uses TRBV19 and TRBJ1-5, with 9 bases fitting TRBD1. Per the germline V gene, CDR1 is LNHDA and CDR2 is SQIVND (reference sequence). J was trimmed by 4 bases and V by 4 bases; bases with no gene match: 8. This CDR3 spans 16 amino acids. In DNA, the CDR3 is TGTGCCAGTAGTAACCCCCGTGGACAGGGGAATCAGCCCCAGCATTTT. It yields the protein CASSNPRGQGNQPQHF.

This clonotype was seen at least ten times. V is TRBV24-1 and J is TRBJ2-3, with 8 bases fitting TRBD1. Germline V gene sequence: CDR1 KGHDR, CDR2 SFDVKD. The CDR3 covers 16 residues. Unmatched junction bases numbered 10, after V lost 4 bases and J lost 5 bases. This chain's CDR3 is CATSDGGQVLRDTQYF. In nucleotides, the CDR3 is TGTGCCACCAGTGACGGGGGACAGGTCTTACGAGATACGCAGTATTTT.

This clonotype has a handful of counts. Written as DNA, the CDR3 is TGCAGTGCTACCGCCGTCCGAGACGGGAGGGGTCCTGAAGCTTTCTTT. It yields the protein CSATAVRDGRGPEAFF. The chain is built from TRBV20-1 and TRBJ1-1, with D possibly being TRBD1 (5 bases). The V end lost 4 bases, the J end lost 6 bases, and 24 bases lay between the germline ends. In germline, CDR1 is DFQATT, CDR2 SNEGSKA (reference sequence). The CDR3 loop spans 16 amino acids.

This clonotype was found once. The DNA of the CDR3 is TGCGCCAGCAGCGGGGGCCTGACCCCCACTGAAGCTTTCTTT. Translating gives CASSGGLTPTEAFF. The chain carries TRBV5-1 and TRBJ1-1, with D perhaps matching TRBD1 (6 bases). Germline CDR1 SGHRS, CDR2 YFSETQ. Deletions cut 4 bases from V and 4 bases from J, with 14 bases between. This CDR3 spans 14 amino acids.

The chain combines TRBV20-1 with TRBJ1-1; possible D gene TRBD1, 5 bases. The V gene lost 6 bases and the J gene lost 7 bases, with 12 bases spanning the gap. Germline-derived CDR1 and CDR2 are DFQATT and SNEGSKA (reference sequence). This CDR3 contains 11 residues. The chain's CDR3 is CSARRDREAFF. The CDR3 coding sequence is TGCAGTGCCCGAAGGGACCGTGAAGCTTTCTTT.

This clonotype was seen a handful of times. V gene TRBV5-1 combines with J gene TRBJ2-3; D gene uncertain. Germline V gene lookup returns CDR1 SGHRS and CDR2 YFSETQ. V dropped 3 bases and J dropped 0 bases, with 8 bases sitting between them. This CDR3 contains 14 residues. The CDR3 nucleotides are TGCGCCAGCAGCTCGATCACCAGCACAGATACGCAGTATTTT. Translated, it gives CASSSITSTDTQYF.

This chain joins TRBV5-1 and TRBJ2-3, with 8 bases identical to TRBD1. Germline loops: CDR1 SGHRS, CDR2 YFSETQ. This CDR3 comprises 14 residues. V shed 7 bases, J shed 4 bases, and the junction held 8 bases outside the gene matches. Here the CDR3 DNA reads TGCGCCAGCTATAGACAGGGGTTTGCAGATACGCAGTATTTT. Its translation is CASYRQGFADTQYF. The whole variable domain, remainder taken from reference TRBV5-1 and TRBJ2-3, is KAGVTQTPRYLIKTRGQQVTLSCSPISGHRSVSWYQQTPGQGLQFLFEYFSETQRNKGNFPGRFSGRQFSNSRSEMNVSTLELGDSALYLCASYRQGFADTQYFGPGTRLTVL.

The chain couples TRBV24-1 to TRBJ1-2, with a tentative D call TRBD1 (6 bases). V shed 5 bases and J shed 2 bases, with 14 bases lying between them. The CDR3 consists of 15 residues. The germline V gene encodes CDR1 KGHDR and CDR2 SFDVKD. Written as DNA, the CDR3 is TGTGCCACCAGTGGCCTTCTGGGGGGCAACTATGGCTACACCTTC. The encoded protein is CATSGLLGGNYGYTF.